This entry lists 23 T cell receptor beta chains sequenced from one sample in a study of T cells expressing NK-cell markers. TCRdb re-called the 5' RACE reads and gives one entry per CDR3 protein, without DNA. Here the sample table reports some 410,000 distinct CDR3 sequences. Material for sequencing was blood T cells: a sorted CD56 or NKG2C T cell subset, CD4+ or CD8+ T cells, or bulk PBMC T cells (not recorded which). These receptors were obtained from a woman aged 18 to 75 in good health.

CDR3 protein: CASSYLAGDNEQFF. J is TRBJ2-1 and V is TRBV7-2; without DNA, the TCRdb call of TRBD2 cannot be checked. The CDR3 is 14 residues long. Germline-derived CDR1 and CDR2 are SGHTA and FQGNSA. The whole variable domain, filled in from reference TRBV7-2 and TRBJ2-1, reads GAGVSQSPSNKVTEKGKDVELRCDPISGHTALYWYRQSLGQGLEFLIYFQGNSAPDKSGLPSDRFSAERTGGSVSTLTIQRTQQEDSAVYLCASSYLAGDNEQFFGPGTRLTVL.

V is TRBV29-1 and J is TRBJ2-1. The CDR3 runs to 16 residues. Per the germline V gene, CDR1 is SQVTM and CDR2 is ANQGSEA. This CDR3 is CSVVLASEKNGYEQFF.

The chain carries TRBV9 and TRBJ2-4; TCRdb's assignment of TRBD2 cannot be checked, as there is no DNA. There are 18 residues in the CDR3. Germline V gene data show CDR1 as SGDLS and CDR2 as YYNGEE. CDR3 region: CASSAESRDLLAKNIQYF.

The genes are TRBV4-2 and TRBJ2-1; the TCRdb D gene call, TRBD2, has no DNA to confirm it. Germline V CDR1 and CDR2: LGHNA, YNFKEQ. The CDR3 consists of 15 residues. This CDR3 reads CASSRLDGAGNEQFF.

This rearrangement joins TRBV15 to TRBJ2-7; checking the TCRdb D call of TRBD1 is not possible without DNA. The CDR3 sequence is 13 residues long. Germline values: CDR1 LNHNV, CDR2 YYDKDF (reference sequence). CDR3 in amino acids: CATSTGHSYEQYF.

Here the CDR3 reads CASSLPPRGGLQETQYF. The chain has TRBV5-1 and TRBJ2-5; TCRdb indicates TRBD1, and absent DNA this call remains unverified. Germline values: CDR1 SGHRS, CDR2 YFSETQ. This CDR3 comprises 17 residues.

V usage is TRBV29-1 and J usage is TRBJ2-4. The CDR3 consists of 13 residues. Germline assignment: CDR1 SQVTM and CDR2 ANQGSEA. CDR3: CSVEDRGKNIQYF.

The rearrangement uses TRBV9 and TRBJ1-1; checking the TCRdb D call of TRBD1 is not possible without DNA. The CDR3 contains 15 residues. Germline V lookup: CDR1 SGDLS, CDR2 YYNGEE. The CDR3 loop reads CASSVAAMGTTEAFF.

V and J are TRBV5-6 and TRBJ1-5. Germline CDR1 and CDR2: SGHDT and YYEEEE. The CDR3 has 13 residues. The CDR3 here is CASSSESNQPQHF.

The rearrangement joins TRBV7-2 to TRBJ2-1; the D gene TCRdb calls, TRBD2, cannot be checked with no DNA. Germline CDR1 SGHTA, CDR2 FQGNSA. This CDR3 spans 16 amino acids. The CDR3 protein is CASSPPGLADLGEQFF. The whole variable domain, filled in from reference TRBV7-2 and TRBJ2-1, reads GAGVSQSPSNKVTEKGKDVELRCDPISGHTALYWYRQSLGQGLEFLIYFQGNSAPDKSGLPSDRFSAERTGGSVSTLTIQRTQQEDSAVYLCASSPPGLADLGEQFFGPGTRLTVL.

The genes are TRBV9 and TRBJ2-5; checking the TCRdb D call of TRBD1 is not possible without DNA. The CDR3 length is 13 residues. In germline, CDR1 is SGDLS, CDR2 YYNGEE. This chain's CDR3 is CASSAQGKETQYF.

The chain links TRBV7-8 to TRBJ1-3. The germline V gene has CDR1 SGHVS and CDR2 FQNEAQ. CDR3 size: 15 residues. The CDR3 region is CASSPEGYSGNTIYF.

The rearrangement uses TRBV5-1 and TRBJ2-3; TCRdb calls TRBD1, which cannot be checked without DNA. This CDR3 has 13 residues. CDR1 is SGHRS, CDR2 YFSETQ, per germline. CDR3 in amino acids: CASRRGRTDTQYF.

V usage is TRBV4-3 and J usage is TRBJ1-4; lacking DNA, the TRBD1 call made by TCRdb goes unchecked. The CDR3 totals 14 residues. CDR1 is LGHNA and CDR2 is YSLEER in the germline V gene. CDR3 protein: CASSQEPGNEKLFF.

The chain couples TRBV6-1 to TRBJ2-3; TCRdb's assignment of TRBD1 cannot be checked, as there is no DNA. The CDR3 is 15 amino acids. Germline CDR1 is MNHNS and CDR2 is SASEGT. Here the CDR3 reads CASTQMITGADTQYF.

The gene calls are TRBV28 and TRBJ1-1. Per the germline V gene, CDR1 is MDHEN and CDR2 is SYDVKM. The CDR3 sequence is 15 residues long. CDR3 loop: CASSPIEGTLTEAFF.

The rearrangement joins TRBV6-5 to TRBJ2-7; TCRdb picks TRBD1, but there is no DNA to check that call. The CDR3 length is 16 residues. Germline V CDR1 and CDR2: MNHEY, SVGAGI. CDR3 protein: CASSRPPGQGTGEQYF.

The V gene is TRBV7-2, the J gene TRBJ1-6; the D call of TRBD1 rests on TCRdb alone, since no DNA is present to check it. The CDR3 length is 15 residues. Germline V gene sequence: CDR1 SGHTA, CDR2 FQGNSA. The CDR3 is CASSSDRVGNSPLHF.

This chain's CDR3 is CSARAHFTGEQFF. The J gene is TRBJ2-1, the V gene TRBV20-1. The CDR3 extends over 13 amino acids. CDR1 and CDR2 (germline): DFQATT, SNEGSKA (reference sequence).

The CDR3 protein is CSATPNGRGETYEQYF. The J gene is TRBJ2-7, the V gene TRBV20-1; TCRdb gives TRBD1 as the D gene, but with no DNA this cannot be confirmed. The CDR3 sequence is 16 residues long. Germline V CDR1 and CDR2: DFQATT, SNEGSKA (reference sequence).

This CDR3 reads CASSPTLLGTGEQFF. This chain links TRBV6-1 with TRBJ2-1; TCRdb's D gene call, TRBD1, goes unchecked for lack of DNA. Germline V gene data show CDR1 as MNHNS and CDR2 as SASEGT. The CDR3 runs to 15 residues.

The chain carries TRBV24-1 and TRBJ2-1. CDR1 and CDR2 (germline): KGHDR, SFDVKD. The CDR3 is 13 residues long. CDR3: CATDEELGNEQFF.

The V call is TRBV13, the J call TRBJ2-7; TCRdb selects TRBD1, and the lack of DNA leaves this call unchecked. The CDR3 runs 14 residues. CDR1 PRHDT and CDR2 FYEKMQ come from the germline V gene (reference sequence). The CDR3 spells CASQVGGSSYEQYF.